The next 32 T cell receptor beta chains were all read from a single sample in a study of T cells in localized non-small cell lung cancer. TCRdb keeps only in-frame clones here, not all; method: immunoSEQ multiplex PCR. This repertoire shows 2,500 to 3,000 clones, approximately 24% found once; its top ten account for roughly 7%. This specimen was lung tumor tissue, taken before any cancer treatment. These TCRs come from a woman aged 35 to 70 with stage I lung adenocarcinoma.

This clone was picked up a small number of times. V gene TRBV6-8 combines with J gene TRBJ2-3; 8 bases agree with TRBD2. CDR1 MNHGY and CDR2 SAAAGT come from the germline V gene. Trimming at V came to 5 bases and at J to 2 bases, leaving 6 bases not matched to a gene. The CDR3 loop spans 15 amino acids. The CDR3: CASSAKRGYTDTQYF. CDR3 nucleotide sequence: TGTGCCAGCAGTGCTAAGCGGGGGTACACAGATACGCAGTATTTT.

The chain employs TRBV19 and TRBJ1-2; D not resolved. Germline-derived CDR1 and CDR2 are LNHDA and SQIVND (reference sequence). The V end lost 3 bases, the J end lost 4 bases, and 12 bases lay between the germline ends. This CDR3 has 14 residues. CDR3 protein: CASSITSSVYGYTF. For the CDR3, the DNA is TGTGCCAGTAGTATTACCTCGTCGGTCTATGGCTACACCTTC.

This clone has just a few counts. The chain links TRBV6-8 to TRBJ1-2, with D perhaps matching TRBD1 (6 bases). Germline CDR1 is MNHGY and CDR2 is SAAAGT. This CDR3 comprises 15 residues. V dropped 7 bases and J dropped 5 bases, with 20 bases sitting between them. The DNA for the CDR3 is TGTGCCAGCACTTCCTTGTCGGGGGCTTATTATGGCTACACCTTC. Encoded protein: CASTSLSGAYYGYTF.

The chain couples TRBV5-1 to TRBJ2-3; the D gene could be TRBD1 or TRBD2 (6 bases each). From germline, CDR1 is SGHRS and CDR2 YFSETQ. This CDR3 contains 14 residues. V was clipped by 5 bases and J by 0 bases, with 10 bases between them. CDR3 DNA sequence: TGCGCCAGCAGGGGGGGCGGAAGCACAGATACGCAGTATTTT. Translation: CASRGGGSTDTQYF.

CDR3 nucleotides: TGTGCCAGCAGCCCCGTCTACAATGAGCAGTTCTTC. It codes for CASSPVYNEQFF. The chain has TRBV14 and TRBJ2-1; no clear D gene. This CDR3 is built from 12 residues. Germline CDR1 SGHDN, CDR2 FVKESK. V lost 4 bases and J 3 bases, leaving 4 bases between the germline ends.

As DNA, the CDR3 is TGTGCCAGTAGTATGGGTGAGGACACTGAAGCTTTCTTT. Its translation: CASSMGEDTEAFF. This chain uses TRBV19 with TRBJ1-1; D gene uncertain. Germline-derived CDR1 and CDR2 are LNHDA and SQIVND (reference sequence). Trimming took off 3 bases at V and 3 bases at J, with 8 bases between the two ends. There are 13 residues in the CDR3.

The V gene is TRBV5-1, the J gene TRBJ2-7; TRBD2 agrees at 8 bases. Germline V CDR1 and CDR2: SGHRS, YFSETQ. The CDR3 has 14 amino acids. V lost 1 base and J lost 1; bases outside the gene matches: 1. CDR3 DNA sequence: TGCGCCAGCAGCTTGAGCGGGAGATCCTACGAGCAGTACTTC. Translating gives CASSLSGRSYEQYF.

This clone was counted a few times. The CDR3 spells CASILWGNSGNTIYF. CDR3 sequence (DNA): TGTGCCAGCATTTTGTGGGGGAACTCTGGAAACACCATATATTTT. This chain uses TRBV6-8 with TRBJ1-3; weak D call: TRBD1 (5 bases). The CDR3 spans 15 residues. Germline CDR1 and CDR2: MNHGY and SAAAGT. The ends were cut back, 7 bases at V and 0 bases at J, with 13 bases in the middle.

The chain recombines TRBV30 with TRBJ2-3; 12 bases align to TRBD2. Germline lookup yields CDR1 GTSNPN and CDR2 SVGIG (reference sequence). The V gene end was trimmed by 3 bases and the J gene end by 7 bases; junction bases not matched to a gene: 5. The CDR3 runs 14 residues. The CDR3: CAWRTSGSKHTQYF. The CDR3 nucleotides are TGTGCCTGGAGGACTAGCGGGAGTAAGCATACGCAGTATTTT.

J is TRBJ2-7 and V is TRBV6-8, with D perhaps given as TRBD1 or TRBD2 (5 bases each). The ends were cut back, 6 bases at V and 3 bases at J, with 21 bases in the middle. The germline gives CDR1 MNHGY, CDR2 SAAAGT. This CDR3 comprises 16 residues. The CDR3 DNA reads as TGTGCCAGCAGCCTCCCTGCGCGAGGGGTAGTCTACGAGCAGTACTTC. It yields the protein CASSLPARGVVYEQYF.

This clone is categorized as large. The chain couples TRBV5-1 to TRBJ1-3; possible D gene TRBD1, 6 bases. Looked up from germline, CDR1 is SGHRS and CDR2 is YFSETQ. Deletions cut 5 bases from V and 0 bases from J, with 15 bases between. This CDR3 is 16 amino acids long. CDR3 nucleotides: TGCGCCAGCAGACACTCCGGGGACAACTCTGGAAACACCATATATTTT. Its protein product is CASRHSGDNSGNTIYF.

The chain carries TRBV6-8 and TRBJ2-5; D unclear. V was shortened by 6 bases and J by 4 bases, with 12 bases between the two germline ends. In germline, CDR1 is MNHGY, CDR2 SAAAGT. The length of the CDR3 is 13 residues. The CDR3 bases are TGTGCCAGCAGAACTACCGGTGGAGAGACCCAGTACTTC. It translates to CASRTTGGETQYF.

This rearrangement joins TRBV6-8 to TRBJ1-5, with 8 positions matching TRBD1. This CDR3 spans 17 amino acids. J lost 0 bases, V lost 5 bases, and 9 bases had no gene match. CDR1 MNHGY and CDR2 SAAAGT come from the germline V gene. The CDR3 loop is CASSAVFTGGSNQPQHF. As DNA, the CDR3 is TGTGCCAGCAGTGCCGTATTTACAGGGGGTAGCAATCAGCCCCAGCATTTT.

This clone has more than one count but fewer than ten. The chain links TRBV6-8 to TRBJ1-1; D gene uncertain. The V end lost 0 bases, the J end lost 1 base, and 9 bases lay between the germline ends. From germline, CDR1 is MNHGY and CDR2 SAAAGT. CDR3 length: 15 residues. The CDR3 DNA reads as TGTGCCAGCAGTTACTCACCCCATTGGAACACTGAAGCTTTCTTT. It yields the protein CASSYSPHWNTEAFF.

This clone is categorized as medium-sized. V and J are TRBV6-8 and TRBJ1-4; D gene uncertain. Germline V gene sequence: CDR1 MNHGY, CDR2 SAAAGT. The CDR3 consists of 14 residues. Trimming left V 4 bases short and J 5 bases short, with 11 bases between. CDR3 amino acids: CASSSFQTNEKLFF. As DNA, the CDR3 is TGTGCCAGCAGTTCATTTCAGACGAATGAAAAACTGTTTTTT.

This clone turned up a few times. The chain employs TRBV6-4 and TRBJ1-4, with D unclear. The V and J ends lost 10 bases and 4 bases respectively, with 7 bases between them. Germline CDR1 and CDR2: MRHNA and SNTAGT. CDR3 length: 11 residues. For the CDR3, the DNA is TGTGCCACATACCATAATGAAAAACTGTTTTTT. Its protein product is CATYHNEKLFF.

There are a few counts of this clone. The rearrangement joins TRBV9 to TRBJ2-3; D call uncertain. CDR3 length equals 16 residues. Between the trimmed V and J ends, which lost 4 bases and 2 bases, there was a span of 17 bases. CDR1 is SGDLS, CDR2 YYNGEE, per germline. The CDR3 sequence is CASSPQTSRATDTQYF. The CDR3 coding sequence is TGTGCCAGCAGCCCCCAAACGAGCCGCGCCACAGATACGCAGTATTTT.

A single count supports this clone. The rearrangement links TRBV29-1 to TRBJ2-7; weak D call: TRBD1 (6 bases). The germline V and J ends were trimmed by 7 bases and 6 bases, with 16 bases remaining between them. Germline loops: CDR1 SQVTM, CDR2 ANQGSEA. There are 12 residues in the CDR3. CDR3 amino acids: CSAGYREGEQYF. CDR3 DNA: TGCAGCGCCGGGTACAGGGAAGGCGAGCAGTACTTC.

The CDR3 is CASSYGTAVTEAFF. In nucleotides, the CDR3 is TGTGCCAGCAGTTACGGGACAGCGGTAACTGAAGCTTTCTTT. V and J are TRBV6-8 and TRBJ1-1; TRBD1 matches at 7 bases. This CDR3 comprises 14 residues. The V gene end was trimmed by 2 bases and the J gene end by 5 bases; junction bases not matched to a gene: 5. Looked up from germline, CDR1 is MNHGY and CDR2 is SAAAGT.

A word on this clone: A junction boundary mismatches the germline segment, possibly from a read error. The chain is built from TRBV6-8 and TRBJ2-1, with 12 bases fitting TRBD1. Germline V CDR1 and CDR2: MNHGY, SAAAGT. CDR3 size: 15 residues. The CDR3 region has the DNA TGTGCCATCAGTGGGACAGGGGGCGGGTCGGATGAGCAGTTCTTC. Protein sequence: CAISGTGGGSDEQFF.

This clone showed up just a few times. The chain combines TRBV29-1 with TRBJ1-1, with TRBD1 as a possible D gene (5 bases). Germline CDR1 reads SQVTM; CDR2 reads ANQGSEA. The CDR3 loop spans 15 amino acids. The V and J ends lost 4 bases and 1 base respectively, with 16 bases between them. The CDR3, as DNA: TGCAGCGTTGCTCCAGGGCAGATCCAGAACACTGAAGCTTTCTTT. Its protein is CSVAPGQIQNTEAFF.

This rearrangement joins TRBV10-2 to TRBJ1-1; TRBD1 matches at 7 bases. CDR3 length equals 12 residues. J gave up 5 bases and V 9 bases, and 6 bases lay outside the gene matches. Germline CDR1 and CDR2: WSHSY and SAAADI. The DNA for the CDR3 is TGCGCCAGTACCAGGGGGGGGACTGAAGCTTTCTTT. Protein sequence: CASTRGGTEAFF.

J is TRBJ1-6 and V is TRBV25-1, with D perhaps TRBD1 (6 bases). CDR3 length: 16 residues. Germline CDR1 MGHDK, CDR2 SYGVNS. Between the trimmed V and J ends, which lost 8 bases and 0 bases, there was a span of 14 bases. The CDR3 sequence: CASCLGGSSYNSPLHF. The CDR3 DNA is TGTGCCAGCTGCCTGGGGGGCAGCTCCTATAATTCACCCCTCCACTTT.

This clone was detected only a few times. DNA for the CDR3: TGTGCCAGCAGGAGTTTCTCCTACGAGCAGTACTTC. The encoded protein is CASRSFSYEQYF. The chain carries TRBV28 and TRBJ2-7; D call uncertain. The germline CDR1 and CDR2 sequences are MDHEN and SYDVKM. CDR3 length: 12 residues. Trimming removed 6 bases at V and 0 bases at J, with 6 bases between.

The J gene is TRBJ2-2, the V gene TRBV29-1; TRBD2 matches at 9 bases. Germline V gene sequence: CDR1 SQVTM, CDR2 ANQGSEA. This CDR3 is built from 14 residues. Trimming at V came to 4 bases and at J to 6 bases, leaving 6 bases not matched to a gene. This CDR3 is CSVAQRGEAGELFF. In DNA, the CDR3 is TGCAGCGTTGCCCAGCGGGGGGAGGCCGGGGAGCTGTTTTTT.

In this sample, this clone turned up once. Written as DNA, the CDR3 is TGTGCCAGCTCAGCGGGACTCTCGGGGACTGAAGCTTTCTTT. This gives the protein CASSAGLSGTEAFF. The genes are TRBV18 and TRBJ1-1; D is possibly TRBD1 (5 bases). The CDR3 loop spans 14 amino acids. Trimming took 5 bases from V and 5 from J, leaving 15 bases between them. Germline V gene sequence: CDR1 KGHSH, CDR2 LQKENI.

This clone was detected only a few times. The chain joins TRBV9 to TRBJ1-2, with 8 bases matching TRBD1. Germline assignment: CDR1 SGDLS and CDR2 YYNGEE. The CDR3 sequence is 14 residues long. V lost 4 bases, J lost 5 bases, and 7 bases stayed unmatched. The CDR3, as DNA: TGTGCCAGCAGCTTGGACAGGGTGGGTTATGGCTACACCTTC. Its translation: CASSLDRVGYGYTF.

The sample holds a few counts of this clone. The chain links TRBV14 to TRBJ1-1, with D possibly being TRBD1 (6 bases). The CDR3 is 14 residues long. Trimming left V 5 bases short and J 5 bases short, with 15 bases between. Germline CDR1 reads SGHDN; CDR2 reads FVKESK. The CDR3 DNA follows: TGTGCCAGCAGCACGACAGGATCGAGGACTGAAGCTTTCTTT. Protein: CASSTTGSRTEAFF. Based on the CDR3 plus reference TRBV14 and TRBJ1-1, the full variable domain is EAGVTQFPSHSVIEKGQTVTLRCDPISGHDNLYWYRRVMGKEIKFLLHFVKESKQDESGMPNNRFLAERTGGTYSTLKVQPAELEDSGVYFCASSTTGSRTEAFFGQGTRLTVV.

The chain couples TRBV10-3 to TRBJ1-3; D possibly corresponds to TRBD1 (6 bases). CDR3 size: 17 residues. Germline V lookup: CDR1 ENHRY, CDR2 SYGVKD. The V gene lost 0 bases and the J gene lost 0 bases, with 12 bases spanning the gap. The chain's CDR3 is CAISESGAATSGNTIYF. In nucleotides, the CDR3 is TGTGCCATCAGTGAGTCGGGGGCTGCTACCTCTGGAAACACCATATATTTT.

The rearrangement joins TRBV11-3 to TRBJ2-2, with D unclear. V was clipped by 2 bases and J by 5 bases, with 9 bases between them. CDR1 SGHNT and CDR2 YENEEA come from the germline V gene. The CDR3 is 14 amino acids. The CDR3 nucleotides read TGTGCCAGCAGCTTACTTAGGGAAACCGGGGAGCTGTTTTTT. Translation: CASSLLRETGELFF. The full variable domain, with the rest looked up from reference TRBV11-3 and TRBJ2-2, is EAGVVQSPRYKIIEKKQPVAFWCNPISGHNTLYWYLQNLGQGPELLIRYENEEAVDDSQLPKDRFSAERLKGVDSTLKIQPAELGDSAVYLCASSLLRETGELFFGEGSRLTVL.

The rearrangement joins TRBV19 to TRBJ2-2, with D possibly being TRBD2 (5 bases). The CDR3 covers 17 residues. CDR1 and CDR2 (germline): LNHDA, SQIVND (reference sequence). Trimming shortened V by 0 bases and J by 7 bases, and 18 bases separated the two germline ends. In DNA form, the CDR3 reads TGTGCCAGTAGTATAGATCCGCGGGTTCCCAAGGACGGGGAGCTGTTTTTT. Amino acid sequence: CASSIDPRVPKDGELFF.

CDR3 sequence: CASSSSGGEAFF. In DNA, the CDR3 is TGTGCCAGCAGCTCTAGTGGCGGGGAAGCTTTCTTT. V gene TRBV9 combines with J gene TRBJ1-1; D call uncertain. The germline V gene encodes CDR1 SGDLS and CDR2 YYNGEE. The CDR3 contains 12 residues. Deletions cut 4 bases from V and 8 bases from J, with 12 bases between.